Sequencing of this T cell receptor (beta chain) was carried out in a study of blood T cells in healthy people across ages. Every donor provided 8.5 to 10 milliliters of peripheral blood. The authors ran a second PCR of about 6 to 11 cycles using a sample-barcoded 5' primer and a J-beta primer mix. Every cDNA molecule carried a tag from a template-switch adaptor bearing 12 random nucleotides. TCRdb re-analysed the 5' RACE reads in MiXCR, keeping a single row per CDR3 protein. The sample lists approximately 800,000 distinct CDR3 sequences, about 37% occurring once. V gave up 7 bases and J gave up 4 bases, with 19 bases separating them. CDR1 is SGHTA and CDR2 is FQGNSA in the germline V gene. This CDR3 region has 15 residues. Broader study findings: Comparison with aged donors showed that long-lived donors had more naive CD4+ cells and higher diversity.

On this clonotype: Its antigen is unknown.

The sample comprised blood. The chain recombines TRBV7-2 with TRBJ2-5; tentative D call: TRBD2 (7 bases). This clonotype was obtained from a man aged 18 to 35 in good health. CDR3 DNA: TGTGCCAGCACCGATGGCGAGGGGGGGCGAGAGACCCAGTACTTC. Translating gives CASTDGEGGRETQYF.